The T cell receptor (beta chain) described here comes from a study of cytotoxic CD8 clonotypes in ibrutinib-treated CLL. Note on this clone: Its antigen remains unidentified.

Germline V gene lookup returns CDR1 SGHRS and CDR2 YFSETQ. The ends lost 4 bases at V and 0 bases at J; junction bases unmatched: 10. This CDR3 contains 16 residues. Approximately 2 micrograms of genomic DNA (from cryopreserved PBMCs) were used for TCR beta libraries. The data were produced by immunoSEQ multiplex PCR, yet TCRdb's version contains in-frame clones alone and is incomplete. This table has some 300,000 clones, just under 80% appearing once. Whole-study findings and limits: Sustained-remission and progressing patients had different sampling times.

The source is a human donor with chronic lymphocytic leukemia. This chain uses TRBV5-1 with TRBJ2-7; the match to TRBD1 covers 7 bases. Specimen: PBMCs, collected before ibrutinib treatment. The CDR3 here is CASSMILTGSSYEQYF. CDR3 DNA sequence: TGCGCCAGCAGCATGATATTGACAGGGAGCTCCTACGAGCAGTACTTC.